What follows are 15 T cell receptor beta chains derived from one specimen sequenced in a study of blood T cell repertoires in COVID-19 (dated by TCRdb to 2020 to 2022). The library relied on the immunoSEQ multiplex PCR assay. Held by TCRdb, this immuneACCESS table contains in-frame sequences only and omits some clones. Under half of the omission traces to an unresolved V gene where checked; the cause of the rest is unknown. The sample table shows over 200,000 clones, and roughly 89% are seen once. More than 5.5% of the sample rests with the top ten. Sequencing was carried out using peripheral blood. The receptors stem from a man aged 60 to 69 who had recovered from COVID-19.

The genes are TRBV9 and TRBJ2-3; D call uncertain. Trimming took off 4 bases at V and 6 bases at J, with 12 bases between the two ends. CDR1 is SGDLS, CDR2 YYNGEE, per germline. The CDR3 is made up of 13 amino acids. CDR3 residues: CASSPAFGDTQYF. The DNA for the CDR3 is TGTGCCAGCAGCCCCGCTTTCGGGGATACGCAGTATTTT.

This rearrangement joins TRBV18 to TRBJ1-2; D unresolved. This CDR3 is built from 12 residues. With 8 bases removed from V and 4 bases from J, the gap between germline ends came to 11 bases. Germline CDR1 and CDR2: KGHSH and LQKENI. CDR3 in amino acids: CASTTGVYGYTF. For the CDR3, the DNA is TGTGCCAGCACCACCGGGGTCTATGGCTACACCTTC. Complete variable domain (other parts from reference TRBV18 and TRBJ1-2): NAGVMQNPRHLVRRRGQEARLRCSPMKGHSHVYWYRQLPEEGLKFMVYLQKENIIDESGMPKERFSAEFPKEGPSILRIQQVVRGDSAAYFCASTTGVYGYTFGSGTRLTVV.

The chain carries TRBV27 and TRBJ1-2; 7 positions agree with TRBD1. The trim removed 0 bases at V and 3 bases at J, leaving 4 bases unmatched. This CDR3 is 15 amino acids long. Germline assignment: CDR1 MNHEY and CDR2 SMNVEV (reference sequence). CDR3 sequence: CASSLSFTGDYGYTF. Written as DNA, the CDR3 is TGTGCCAGCAGTTTATCCTTCACAGGGGACTATGGCTACACCTTC.

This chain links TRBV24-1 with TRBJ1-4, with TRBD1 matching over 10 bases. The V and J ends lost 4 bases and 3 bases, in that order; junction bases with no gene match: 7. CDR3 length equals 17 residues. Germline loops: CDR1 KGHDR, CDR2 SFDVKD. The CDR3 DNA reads TGTGCCACCAGTGACAGGGACAGGGGACCACCTAATGAAAAACTGTTTTTT. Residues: CATSDRDRGPPNEKLFF.

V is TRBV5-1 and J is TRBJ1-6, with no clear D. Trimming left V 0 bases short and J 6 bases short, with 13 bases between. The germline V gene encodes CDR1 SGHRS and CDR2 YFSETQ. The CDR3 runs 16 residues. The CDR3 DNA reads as TGCGCCAGCAGCTTGGACGGGGTGAGCCTTAATTCACCCCTCCACTTT. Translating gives CASSLDGVSLNSPLHF.

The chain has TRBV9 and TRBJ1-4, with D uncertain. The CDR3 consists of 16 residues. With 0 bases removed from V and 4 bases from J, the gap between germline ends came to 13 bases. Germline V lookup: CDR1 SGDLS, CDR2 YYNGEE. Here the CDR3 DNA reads TGTGCCAGCAGCGTAGGCCCCAGGAGGGATAATGAAAAACTGTTTTTT. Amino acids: CASSVGPRRDNEKLFF.

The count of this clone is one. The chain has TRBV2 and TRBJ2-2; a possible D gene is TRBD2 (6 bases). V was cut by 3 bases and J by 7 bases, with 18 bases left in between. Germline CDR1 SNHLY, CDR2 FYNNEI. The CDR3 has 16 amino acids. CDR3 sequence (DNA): TGTGCCAGCAGTGAGACTAGACATGCCGGGGGCGGGGAGCTGTTTTTT. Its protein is CASSETRHAGGGELFF.

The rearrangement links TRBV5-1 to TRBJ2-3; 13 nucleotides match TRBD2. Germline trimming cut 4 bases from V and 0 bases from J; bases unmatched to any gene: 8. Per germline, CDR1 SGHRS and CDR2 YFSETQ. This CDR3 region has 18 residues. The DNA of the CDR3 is TGCGCCAGCAGCAAGAGGACTAGCGGGGGTTCTAGCACAGATACGCAGTATTTT. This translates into CASSKRTSGGSSTDTQYF.

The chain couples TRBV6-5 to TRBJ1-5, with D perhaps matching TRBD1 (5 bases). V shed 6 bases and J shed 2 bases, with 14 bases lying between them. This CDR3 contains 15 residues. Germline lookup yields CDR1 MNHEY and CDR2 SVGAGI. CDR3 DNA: TGTGCCAGCAGGGACGTGACGGGGGGCAATCAGCCCCAGCATTTT. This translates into CASRDVTGGNQPQHF.

CDR3 residues: CATSRGESGAREQFF. The CDR3 DNA reads as TGTGCCACCAGCAGAGGAGAGAGCGGAGCGAGGGAGCAGTTCTTC. The V gene is TRBV15, the J gene TRBJ2-1; a possible D gene is TRBD2 (5 bases). Germline CDR1 reads LNHNV; CDR2 reads YYDKDF (reference sequence). The CDR3 length is 15 residues. Trimming stripped 1 base from V and 10 bases from J, with 17 bases between. Supplemented by reference TRBV15 and TRBJ2-1, the full variable domain reads DAMVIQNPRYQVTQFGKPVTLSCSQTLNHNVMYWYQQKSSQAPKLLFHYYDKDFNNEADTPDNFQSRRPNTSFCFLDIRSPGLGDTAMYLCATSRGESGAREQFFGPGTRLTVL.

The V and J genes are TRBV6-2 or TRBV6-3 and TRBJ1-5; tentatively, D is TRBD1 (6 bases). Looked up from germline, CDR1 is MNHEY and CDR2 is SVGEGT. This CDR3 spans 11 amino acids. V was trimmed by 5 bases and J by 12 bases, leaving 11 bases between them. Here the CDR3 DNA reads TGTGCCAGCAGTGCAACAGGGAACCAGCATTTT. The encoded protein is CASSATGNQHF.

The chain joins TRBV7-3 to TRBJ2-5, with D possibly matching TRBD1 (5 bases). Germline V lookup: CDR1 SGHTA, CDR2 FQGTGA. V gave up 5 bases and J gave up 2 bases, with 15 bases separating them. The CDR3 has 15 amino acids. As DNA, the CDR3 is TGTGCCAGCAGCCGACAGTCCGGGCCTCAAGAGACCCAGTACTTC. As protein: CASSRQSGPQETQYF.

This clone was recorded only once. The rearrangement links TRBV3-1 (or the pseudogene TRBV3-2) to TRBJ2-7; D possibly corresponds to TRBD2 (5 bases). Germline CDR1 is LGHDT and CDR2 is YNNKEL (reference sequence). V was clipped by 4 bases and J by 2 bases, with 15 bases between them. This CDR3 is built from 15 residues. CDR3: CASSLRTSSTYEQYF. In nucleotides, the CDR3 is TGTGCCAGCAGCCTAAGGACTTCCTCTACCTACGAGCAGTACTTC.

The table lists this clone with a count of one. The CDR3: CASSPRTSGGARQETQYF. The CDR3 nucleotides read TGTGCCAGCAGCCCCCGGACTAGCGGGGGGGCCCGCCAAGAGACCCAGTACTTC. The V gene is TRBV7-2, the J gene TRBJ2-5; 15 bases line up with TRBD2. CDR1 SGHTA and CDR2 FQGNSA come from the germline V gene. V lost 5 bases to trimming and J lost 1 base; unmatched junction nucleotides: 8. This CDR3 spans 18 amino acids.

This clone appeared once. CDR3 coding DNA: TGCGCCAGCAGCTTGGATAACGCAGGGGGAAACACCATATATTTT. Its protein is CASSLDNAGGNTIYF. This chain joins TRBV5-1 and TRBJ1-3, with D perhaps TRBD1 (5 bases). The CDR3 extends over 15 amino acids. Trimming pared 0 bases from V and 4 bases from J, leaving 11 bases between. Per the germline V gene, CDR1 is SGHRS and CDR2 is YFSETQ.